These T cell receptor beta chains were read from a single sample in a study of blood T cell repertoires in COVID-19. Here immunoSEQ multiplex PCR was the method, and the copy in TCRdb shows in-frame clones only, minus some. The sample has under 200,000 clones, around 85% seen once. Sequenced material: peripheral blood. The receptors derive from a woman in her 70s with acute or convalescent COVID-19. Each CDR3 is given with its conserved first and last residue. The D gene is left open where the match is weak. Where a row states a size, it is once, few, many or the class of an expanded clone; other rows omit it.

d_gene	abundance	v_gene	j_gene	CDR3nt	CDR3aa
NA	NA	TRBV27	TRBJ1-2	TGTGCCAGCAGATCGACGGGAAACTATGGCTACACCTTC	CASRSTGNYGYTF
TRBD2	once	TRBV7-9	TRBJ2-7	TGTGCCAGCAGCTCCGGACTAGCGGGGAAAGCCTACGAGCAGTACTTC	CASSSGLAGKAYEQYF
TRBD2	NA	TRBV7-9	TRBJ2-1	TGTGCCAGCAGGCGGAGCGGGGACGGCTTGAATGAGCAGTTCTTC	CASRRSGDGLNEQFF
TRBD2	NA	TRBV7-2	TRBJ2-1	TGTGCCAGCAGCCAGACTAGCGGGAGGGCCGAAGAGCAGTTCTTC	CASSQTSGRAEEQFF
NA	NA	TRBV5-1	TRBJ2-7	TGCGCCAGCTCAGACTCCTACGAGCAGTACTTC	CASSDSYEQYF
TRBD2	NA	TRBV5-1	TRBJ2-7	TGCGCCAGCAGAGCGGGAGGTAGCTCCTACGAGCAGTACTTC	CASRAGGSSYEQYF
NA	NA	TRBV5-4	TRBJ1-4	TGTGCCAGCAGCTTGGGAAAGGGGCGGCCTAATGAAAAACTGTTTTTT	CASSLGKGRPNEKLFF
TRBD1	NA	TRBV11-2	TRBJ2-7	TGTGCCAGCAGCTTAGAGAGGGGGACAGGGGGCAACGAGCAGTACTTC	CASSLERGTGGNEQYF
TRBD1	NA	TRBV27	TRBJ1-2	TGTGCCAGCAGCCGGGGACAGGGCGGCGGCTACACCTTC	CASSRGQGGGYTF
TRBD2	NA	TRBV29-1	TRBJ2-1	TGCAGCGTTAAGTCTAGCGGGCAAAGGACGGGTGAGCAGTTCTTC	CSVKSSGQRTGEQFF
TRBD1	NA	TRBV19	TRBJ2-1	TGTGCCAGTATACCTAACAGGGGGCCGCGCGATGAGCAGTTCTTC	CASIPNRGPRDEQFF
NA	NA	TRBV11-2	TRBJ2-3	TGTGCCAGCAGCCAGGGGGGCCTTCGCACAGATACGCAGTATTTT	CASSQGGLRTDTQYF
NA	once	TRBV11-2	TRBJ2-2	TGTGCCAGCAGTCCCGGTGAACCGGGCGGGGAGCTGTTTTTT	CASSPGEPGGELFF
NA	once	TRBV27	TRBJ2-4	TGTGCCAGCGCCGGGGTAGCCAAAAACATTCAGTACTTC	CASAGVAKNIQYF
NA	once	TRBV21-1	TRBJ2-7	TGTGCCAGCAGCTCCCGAGGAGGGGCCCACTGGGAGCAGTACTTC	CASSSRGGAHWEQYF
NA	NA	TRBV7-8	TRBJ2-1	TGTGCCAGCAGCGTCACTCAAGCCACGAGCTCCTACAATGAGCAGTTCTTC	CASSVTQATSSYNEQFF
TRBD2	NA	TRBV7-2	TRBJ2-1	TGTGCCAGCAGCTTAGAGGAGCGGGGGGGGCAGTTCTTC	CASSLEERGGQFF